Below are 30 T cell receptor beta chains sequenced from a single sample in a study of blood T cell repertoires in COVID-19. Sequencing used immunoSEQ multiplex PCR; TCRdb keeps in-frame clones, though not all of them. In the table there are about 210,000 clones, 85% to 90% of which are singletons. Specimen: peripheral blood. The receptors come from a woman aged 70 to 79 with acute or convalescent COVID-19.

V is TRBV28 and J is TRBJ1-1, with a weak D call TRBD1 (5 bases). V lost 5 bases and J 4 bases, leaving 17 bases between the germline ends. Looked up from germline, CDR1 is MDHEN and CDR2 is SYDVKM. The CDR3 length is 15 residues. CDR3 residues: CASSLLQGPGTEAFF. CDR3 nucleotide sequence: TGTGCCAGCAGTCTTCTTCAGGGCCCTGGCACTGAAGCTTTCTTT.

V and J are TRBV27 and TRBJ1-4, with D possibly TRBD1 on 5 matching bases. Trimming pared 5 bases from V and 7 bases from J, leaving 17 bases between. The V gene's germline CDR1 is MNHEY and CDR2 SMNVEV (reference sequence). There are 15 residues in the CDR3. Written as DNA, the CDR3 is TGTGCCAGCAGTCGGGGAGGGCTGAGGGGTGAAAAACTGTTTTTT. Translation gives CASSRGGLRGEKLFF.

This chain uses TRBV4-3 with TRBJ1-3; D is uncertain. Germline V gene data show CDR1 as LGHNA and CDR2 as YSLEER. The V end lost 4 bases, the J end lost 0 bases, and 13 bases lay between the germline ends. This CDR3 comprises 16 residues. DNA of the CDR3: TGCGCCAGCAGCCCCTCGGTCCTAGGCTCTGGAAACACCATATATTTT. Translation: CASSPSVLGSGNTIYF.

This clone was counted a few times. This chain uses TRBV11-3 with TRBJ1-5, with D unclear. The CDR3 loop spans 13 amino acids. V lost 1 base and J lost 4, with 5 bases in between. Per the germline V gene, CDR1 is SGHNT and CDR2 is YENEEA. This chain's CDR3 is CASSLGVNQPQHF. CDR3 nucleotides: TGTGCCAGCAGCTTAGGCGTGAATCAGCCCCAGCATTTT.

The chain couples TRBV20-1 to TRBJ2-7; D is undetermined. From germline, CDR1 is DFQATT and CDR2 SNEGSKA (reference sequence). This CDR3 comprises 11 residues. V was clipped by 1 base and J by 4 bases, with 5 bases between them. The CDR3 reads CSARGQYEQYF. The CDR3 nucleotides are TGCAGTGCTAGAGGGCAGTACGAGCAGTACTTC.

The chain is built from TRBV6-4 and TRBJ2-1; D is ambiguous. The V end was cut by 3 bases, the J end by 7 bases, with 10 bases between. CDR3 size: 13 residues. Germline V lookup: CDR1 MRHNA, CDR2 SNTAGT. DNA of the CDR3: TGTGCCAGCAGTGAGGAAGCGACTAATGAGCAGTTCTTC. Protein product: CASSEEATNEQFF.

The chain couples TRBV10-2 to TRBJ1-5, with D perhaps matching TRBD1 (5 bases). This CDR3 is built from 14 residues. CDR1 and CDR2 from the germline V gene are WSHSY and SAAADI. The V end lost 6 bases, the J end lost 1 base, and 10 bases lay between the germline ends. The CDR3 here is CASRGAPSNQPQHF. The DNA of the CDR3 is TGCGCCAGCAGAGGGGCGCCCAGCAATCAGCCCCAGCATTTT.

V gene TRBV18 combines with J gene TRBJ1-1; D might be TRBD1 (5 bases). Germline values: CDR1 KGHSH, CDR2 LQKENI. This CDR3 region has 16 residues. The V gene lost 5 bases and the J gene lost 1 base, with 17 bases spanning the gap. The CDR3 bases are TGTGCCAGCTCATCATGGGGGGTGGCACCGAACACTGAAGCTTTCTTT. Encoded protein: CASSSWGVAPNTEAFF.

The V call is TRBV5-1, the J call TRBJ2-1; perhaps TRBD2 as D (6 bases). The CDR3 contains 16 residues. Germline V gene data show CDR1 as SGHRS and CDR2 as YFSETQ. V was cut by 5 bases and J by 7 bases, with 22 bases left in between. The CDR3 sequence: CASSPDRSGDPNEQFF. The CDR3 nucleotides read TGCGCCAGCAGTCCCGATCGGTCGGGAGACCCTAATGAGCAGTTCTTC.

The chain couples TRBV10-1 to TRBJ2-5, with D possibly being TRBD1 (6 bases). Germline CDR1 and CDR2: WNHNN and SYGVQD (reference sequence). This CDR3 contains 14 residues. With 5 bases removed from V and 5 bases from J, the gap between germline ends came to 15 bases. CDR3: CASSSTGSGETQYF. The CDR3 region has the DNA TGCGCCAGCAGTTCCACAGGGTCGGGGGAGACCCAGTACTTC.

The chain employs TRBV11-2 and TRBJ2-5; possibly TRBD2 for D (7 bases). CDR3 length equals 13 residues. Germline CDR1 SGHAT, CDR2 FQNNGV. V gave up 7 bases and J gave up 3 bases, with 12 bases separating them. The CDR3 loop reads CASNLGGEETQYF. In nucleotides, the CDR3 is TGTGCCAGCAACCTAGGGGGGGAAGAGACCCAGTACTTC.

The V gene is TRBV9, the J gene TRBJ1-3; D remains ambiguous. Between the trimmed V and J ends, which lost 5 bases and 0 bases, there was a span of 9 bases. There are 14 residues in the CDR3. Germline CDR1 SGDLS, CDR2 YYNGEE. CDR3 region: CASRGSNSGNTIYF. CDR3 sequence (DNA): TGTGCCAGCAGGGGCTCCAACTCTGGAAACACCATATATTTT. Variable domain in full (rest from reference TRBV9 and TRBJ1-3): DSGVTQTPKHLITATGQRVTLRCSPRSGDLSVYWYQQSLDQGLQFLIQYYNGEERAKGNILERFSAQQFPDLHSELNLSSLELGDSALYFCASRGSNSGNTIYFGEGSWLTVV.

As DNA, the CDR3 is TGTGCCAGCAGCTTGGGAGGGAGGGCCGTCAAGCAGTACTTC. This codes for CASSLGGRAVKQYF. V and J are TRBV5-4 and TRBJ2-7; TRBD2 matches 7 bases. The CDR3 extends over 14 amino acids. CDR1 is SGHNT, CDR2 YYREEE, per germline (reference sequence). Trimming removed 0 bases from V and 8 bases from J; junction bases left unmatched: 8. Based on the CDR3 plus reference TRBV5-4 and TRBJ2-7, the full variable domain is ETGVTQSPTHLIKTRGQQVTLRCSSQSGHNTVSWYQQALGQGPQFIFQYYREEENGRGNFPPRFSGLQFPNYSSELNVNALELDDSALYLCASSLGGRAVKQYFGPGTRLTVT.

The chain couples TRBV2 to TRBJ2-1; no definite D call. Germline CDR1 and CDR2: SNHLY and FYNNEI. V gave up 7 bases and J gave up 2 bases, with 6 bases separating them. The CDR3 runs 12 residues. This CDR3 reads CASKTAYNEQFF. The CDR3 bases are TGTGCCAGCAAGACTGCCTACAATGAGCAGTTCTTC.

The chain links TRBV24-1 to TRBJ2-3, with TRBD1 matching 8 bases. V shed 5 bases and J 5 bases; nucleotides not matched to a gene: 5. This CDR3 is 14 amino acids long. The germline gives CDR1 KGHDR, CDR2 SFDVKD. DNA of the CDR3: TGTGCCACCAGTGGCGGACAGGGAAGAGATACGCAGTATTTT. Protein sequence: CATSGGQGRDTQYF.

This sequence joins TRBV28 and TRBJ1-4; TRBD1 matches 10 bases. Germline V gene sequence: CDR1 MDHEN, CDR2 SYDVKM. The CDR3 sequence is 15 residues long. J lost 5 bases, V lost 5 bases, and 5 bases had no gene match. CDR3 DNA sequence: TGTGCCAGCAGTGGTCAGGGACAGGGGAATGAAAAACTGTTTTTT. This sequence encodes CASSGQGQGNEKLFF.

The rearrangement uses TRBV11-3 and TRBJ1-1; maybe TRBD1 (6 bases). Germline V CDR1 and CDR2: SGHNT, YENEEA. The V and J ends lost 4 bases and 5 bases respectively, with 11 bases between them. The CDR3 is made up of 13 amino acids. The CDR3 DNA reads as TGTGCCAGCAGCTACGAGGGGGTGACTGAAGCTTTCTTT. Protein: CASSYEGVTEAFF.

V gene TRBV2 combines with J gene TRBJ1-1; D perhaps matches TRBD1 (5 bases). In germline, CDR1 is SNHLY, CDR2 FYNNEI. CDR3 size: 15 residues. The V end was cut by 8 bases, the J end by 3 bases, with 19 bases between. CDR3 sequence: CASVRAMVADTEAFF. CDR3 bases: TGTGCCAGCGTCAGGGCTATGGTCGCGGACACTGAAGCTTTCTTT. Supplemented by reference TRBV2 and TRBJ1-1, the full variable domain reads EPEVTQTPSHQVTQMGQEVILRCVPISNHLYFYWYRQILGQKVEFLVSFYNNEISEKSEIFDDQFSVERPDGSNFTLKIRSTKLEDSAMYFCASVRAMVADTEAFFGQGTRLTVV.

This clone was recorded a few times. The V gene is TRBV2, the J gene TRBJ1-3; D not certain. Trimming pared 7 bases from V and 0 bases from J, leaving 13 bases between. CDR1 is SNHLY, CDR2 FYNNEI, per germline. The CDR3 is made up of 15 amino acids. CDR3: CASNKVQDSGNTIYF. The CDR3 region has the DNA TGTGCCAGCAATAAAGTCCAGGACTCTGGAAACACCATATATTTT.

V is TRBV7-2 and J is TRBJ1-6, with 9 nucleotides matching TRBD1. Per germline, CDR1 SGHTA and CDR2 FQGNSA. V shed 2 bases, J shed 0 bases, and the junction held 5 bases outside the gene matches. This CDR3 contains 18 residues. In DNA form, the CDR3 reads TGTGCCAGCAGCTTAAGGGGGACAGGGAGCTCCTATAATTCACCCCTCCACTTT. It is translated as CASSLRGTGSSYNSPLHF.

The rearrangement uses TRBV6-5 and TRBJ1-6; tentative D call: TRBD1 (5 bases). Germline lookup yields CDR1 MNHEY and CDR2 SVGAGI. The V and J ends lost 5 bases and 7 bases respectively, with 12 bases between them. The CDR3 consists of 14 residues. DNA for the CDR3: TGTGCCAGCAGTCTAGGCGGGGGGAATTCACCCCTCCACTTT. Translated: CASSLGGGNSPLHF.

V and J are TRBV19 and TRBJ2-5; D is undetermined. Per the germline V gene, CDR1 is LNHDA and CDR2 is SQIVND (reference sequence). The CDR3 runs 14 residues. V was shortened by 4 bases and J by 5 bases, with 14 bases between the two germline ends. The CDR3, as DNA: TGTGCCAGTAGTAAGTCCCAGCGCTGGGAGACCCAGTACTTC. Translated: CASSKSQRWETQYF.

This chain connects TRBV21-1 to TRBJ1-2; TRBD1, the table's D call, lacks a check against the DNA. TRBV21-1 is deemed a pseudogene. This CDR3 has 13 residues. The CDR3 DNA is TGTGCCGGACAGGAGCAGGGGGCTCATGGCTACACCTTC. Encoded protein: CAGQEQGAHGYTF.

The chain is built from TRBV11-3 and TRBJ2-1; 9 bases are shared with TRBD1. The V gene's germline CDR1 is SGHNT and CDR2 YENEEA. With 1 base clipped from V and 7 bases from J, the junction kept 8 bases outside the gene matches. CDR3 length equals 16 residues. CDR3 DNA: TGTGCCAGCAGCTTAGGGAGGGACAGGGTAGTAAATGAGCAGTTCTTC. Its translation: CASSLGRDRVVNEQFF.

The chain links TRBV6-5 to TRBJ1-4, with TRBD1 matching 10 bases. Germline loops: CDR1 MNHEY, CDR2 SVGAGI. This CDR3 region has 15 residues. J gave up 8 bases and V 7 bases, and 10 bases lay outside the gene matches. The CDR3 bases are TGTGCCAGCATGAAACCGGGACAGGGGAAGGAAAAACTGTTTTTT. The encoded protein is CASMKPGQGKEKLFF.

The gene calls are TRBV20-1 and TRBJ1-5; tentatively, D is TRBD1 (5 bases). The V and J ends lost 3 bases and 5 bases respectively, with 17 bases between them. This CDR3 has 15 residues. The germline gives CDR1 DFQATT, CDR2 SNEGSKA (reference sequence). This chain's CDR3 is CSASREGYSYQPQHF. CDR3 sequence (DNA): TGCAGTGCTAGTCGGGAGGGGTATTCGTATCAGCCCCAGCATTTT.

CDR3 protein: CSTNIGETQYF. The CDR3 nucleotides read TGCAGCACAAACATCGGGGAGACCCAGTACTTC. The V gene is TRBV29-1, the J gene TRBJ2-5, with D unresolved. Germline-derived CDR1 and CDR2 are SQVTM and ANQGSEA. V was clipped by 8 bases and J by 5 bases, with 12 bases between them. The CDR3 is 11 amino acids. The full variable domain, with the rest looked up from reference TRBV29-1 and TRBJ2-5, is SAVISQKPSRDICQRGTSLTIQCQVDSQVTMMFWYRQQPGQSLTLIATANQGSEATYESGFVIDKFPISRPNLTFSTLTVSNMSPEDSSIYLCSTNIGETQYFGPGTRLLVL.

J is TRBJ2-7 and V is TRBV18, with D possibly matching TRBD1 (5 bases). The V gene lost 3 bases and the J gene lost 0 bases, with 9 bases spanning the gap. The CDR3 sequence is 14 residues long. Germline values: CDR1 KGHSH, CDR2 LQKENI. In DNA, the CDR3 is TGTGCCAGCTCACCGCAGGGCATCTCCTACGAGCAGTACTTC. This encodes CASSPQGISYEQYF.

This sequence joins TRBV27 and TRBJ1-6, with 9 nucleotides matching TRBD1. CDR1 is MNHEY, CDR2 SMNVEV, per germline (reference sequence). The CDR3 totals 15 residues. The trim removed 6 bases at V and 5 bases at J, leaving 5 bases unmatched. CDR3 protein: CASSTGTGNNSPLHF. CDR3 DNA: TGTGCCAGCAGCACTGGGACAGGGAATAATTCACCCCTCCACTTT.

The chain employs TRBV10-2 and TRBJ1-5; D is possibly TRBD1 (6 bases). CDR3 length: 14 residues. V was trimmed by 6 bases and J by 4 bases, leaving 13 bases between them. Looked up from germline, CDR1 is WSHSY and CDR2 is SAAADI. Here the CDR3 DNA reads TGCGCCAGCAGACCCAGGGGTAATAATCAGCCCCAGCATTTT. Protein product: CASRPRGNNQPQHF.